One T cell receptor (beta chain) is described in this entry. Its antigen remains unidentified. The sample originates from a study of a mutant IDH1 vaccine in newly diagnosed glioma. Study-wide background: Patients in the study were vaccinated eight times, receiving shots in weeks 1, 3, 5, 7, 11, 15, 19 and 23. Earlier care involved radiotherapy, temozolomide, or both, and the majority received both.

Germline-derived CDR1 and CDR2 are MNHEY and SVGAGI. This CDR3 is built from 16 residues. V lost 4 bases, J lost 5 bases, and 6 bases stayed unmatched. TCRdb's table, derived via immunoSEQ multiplex PCR, lists solely in-frame clones and lacks some. The sample contains around 35,000 clones, roughly four fifths of which appear only once. Time point described: week 5, during vaccination. Vaccinated patients received 300 ug of mutant IDH1 20-mer peptide per dose, with topical imiquimod. Each of the donors came in with new WHO grade 3 or 4 astrocytomas that were IDH1-mutant and ATRX-lost. Sequencing used PBMCs, obtained from a glioma patient whose treatment included an IDH1 peptide vaccine. This chain uses TRBV6-5 with TRBJ2-2; 11 bases line up with TRBD2. This sequence was found in a man aged 30 to 45 with glioma. The CDR3 spells CASSSLAGGGTGELFF. Written as DNA, the CDR3 is TGTGCCAGCAGTTCCTTAGCGGGAGGGGGGACCGGGGAGCTGTTTTTT.